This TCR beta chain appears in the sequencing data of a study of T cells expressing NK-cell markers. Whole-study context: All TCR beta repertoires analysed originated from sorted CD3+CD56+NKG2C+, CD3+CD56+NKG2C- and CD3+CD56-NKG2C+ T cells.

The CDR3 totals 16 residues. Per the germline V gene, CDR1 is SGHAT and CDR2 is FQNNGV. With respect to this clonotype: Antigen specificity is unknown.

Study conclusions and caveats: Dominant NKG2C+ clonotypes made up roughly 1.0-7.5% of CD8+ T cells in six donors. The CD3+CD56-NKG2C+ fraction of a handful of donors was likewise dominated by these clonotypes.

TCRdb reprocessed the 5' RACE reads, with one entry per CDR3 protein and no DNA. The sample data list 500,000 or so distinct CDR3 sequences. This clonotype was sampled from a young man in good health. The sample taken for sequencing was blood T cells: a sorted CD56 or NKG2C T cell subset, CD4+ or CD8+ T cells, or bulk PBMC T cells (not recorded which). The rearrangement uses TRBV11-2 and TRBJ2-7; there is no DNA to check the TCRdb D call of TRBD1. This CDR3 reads CASSLRGRDSFYEQYF.